These T cell receptor beta chains were read from a single sample in a study of OX40 agonist ivuxolimab in advanced cancers. Profiled with immunoSEQ multiplex PCR; TCRdb holds only in-frame clones, not every one. The data hold roughly 69,000 clones, with about 89% observed a single time. The source material was CD4+ or CD8+ T cells sorted from blood, sampled in a trial of the OX40 agonist ivuxolimab. Receptors were obtained from an adult with an advanced solid tumor such as melanoma, head and neck, liver or kidney cancer. The CDR3 runs from the conserved cysteine through the conserved F or W. Each record gives: D gene, clone size, J gene, V gene, CDR3 protein, CDR3 DNA. A D gene is named only where the DNA matches it firmly. Clone size is given for some rows only: seen once, a few or many times, or a class if the clone is expanded.

>.|.|TRBJ2-5|TRBV18
CASSPRRETQYF
TGTGCCAGCTCACCGAGACGAGAGACCCAGTACTTC
>.|.|TRBJ1-1|TRBV15
CATSRKGVEAFF
TGTGCCACCAGCAGAAAGGGGGTTGAAGCTTTCTTT
>.|.|TRBJ1-2|TRBV28
CATRREVISGYTF
TGTGCCACCAGGAGGGAGGTTATATCTGGCTACACCTTC
>.|.|TRBJ2-7|TRBV9
CASSLSWGGDEQYF
TGTGCCAGCAGCCTGTCCTGGGGCGGCGACGAGCAGTACTTC
>TRBD1|.|TRBJ2-7|TRBV9
CASSAGTGNEQYF
TGTGCCAGCAGCGCCGGGACAGGGAATGAGCAGTACTTC
>.|.|TRBJ2-5|TRBV15
CATRETYAQETQYF
TGTGCCACAAGGGAGACTTACGCTCAAGAGACCCAGTACTTC
>.|.|TRBJ1-2|TRBV30
CAWSDLYGYTF
TGTGCCTGGAGCGACCTCTATGGCTACACCTTC
>TRBD1|.|TRBJ1-3|TRBV10-3
CAIRGTESGNTIYF
TGTGCCATCAGGGGGACAGAGTCTGGAAACACCATATATTTT
>TRBD1|once|TRBJ1-2|TRBV6-5
CASSYLGTGDGYTF
TGTGCCAGCAGTTACCTCGGGACAGGGGATGGCTACACCTTC
>.|.|TRBJ2-7|TRBV5-4
CASSSGGSYEQYF
TGTGCCAGCAGCTCGGGTGGGTCCTACGAGCAGTACTTC
>.|.|TRBJ2-2|TRBV5-1
CASMPGANTGELFF
TGCGCCAGCATGCCGGGCGCGAACACCGGGGAGCTGTTTTTT
>.|.|TRBJ1-2|TRBV28
CASSDYKGGFYNYGYTF
TGTGCCAGCTCGGACTACAAGGGGGGGTTTTACAACTATGGCTACACCTTC
>TRBD2|.|TRBJ2-3|TRBV28
CASSPGLLAGGDTQYF
TGTGCCAGCAGTCCCGGCTTACTAGCGGGAGGTGATACGCAGTATTTT
>TRBD2|once|TRBJ2-7|TRBV7-9
CASSFAREGEQYF
TGTGCCAGCAGCTTCGCCAGGGAGGGCGAGCAGTACTTC
>TRBD2|once|TRBJ2-3|TRBV19
CASRTSGFSDTQYF
TGTGCCAGTAGGACTAGCGGGTTCTCAGATACGCAGTATTTT
>.|.|TRBJ1-2|TRBV30
CAFGRNYGYTF
TGTGCCTTCGGACGGAACTATGGCTACACCTTC
>TRBD2|.|TRBJ2-7|TRBV28
CASSLGLAGRYEQYF
TGTGCCAGCAGTCTTGGACTAGCGGGTCGATACGAGCAGTACTTC
>TRBD2|once|TRBJ2-5|TRBV4-1
CASSQDIAGAKETQYF
TGCGCCAGCAGCCAAGATATTGCGGGAGCGAAAGAGACCCAGTACTTC
>.|once|TRBJ2-4|TRBV28
CASSFWTQKAKNIQYF
TGTGCCAGCAGTTTTTGGACTCAAAAAGCCAAAAACATTCAGTACTTC
>.|.|TRBJ2-3|TRBV7-9
CASSLGAADTQYF
TGTGCCAGCAGCTTAGGGGCCGCAGATACGCAGTATTTT
>TRBD1|.|TRBJ2-7|TRBV6-6
CASSPGQGQREQYF
TGTGCCAGCAGTCCGGGACAGGGGCAGCGCGAGCAGTACTTC
>TRBD2|.|TRBJ2-7|TRBV15
CATSRGRAGGIGSYEQYF
TGTGCCACCAGCAGAGGTAGAGCGGGAGGGATAGGGAGTTACGAGCAGTACTTC
>.|.|TRBJ2-5|TRBV13
CASSLYRGKTQYF
TGTGCCAGCAGCTTATATAGGGGGAAGACCCAGTACTTC
>TRBD2|once|TRBJ2-1|TRBV7-9
CASSLAGGNEQFF
TGTGCCAGCAGCTTAGCGGGAGGGAATGAGCAGTTCTTC